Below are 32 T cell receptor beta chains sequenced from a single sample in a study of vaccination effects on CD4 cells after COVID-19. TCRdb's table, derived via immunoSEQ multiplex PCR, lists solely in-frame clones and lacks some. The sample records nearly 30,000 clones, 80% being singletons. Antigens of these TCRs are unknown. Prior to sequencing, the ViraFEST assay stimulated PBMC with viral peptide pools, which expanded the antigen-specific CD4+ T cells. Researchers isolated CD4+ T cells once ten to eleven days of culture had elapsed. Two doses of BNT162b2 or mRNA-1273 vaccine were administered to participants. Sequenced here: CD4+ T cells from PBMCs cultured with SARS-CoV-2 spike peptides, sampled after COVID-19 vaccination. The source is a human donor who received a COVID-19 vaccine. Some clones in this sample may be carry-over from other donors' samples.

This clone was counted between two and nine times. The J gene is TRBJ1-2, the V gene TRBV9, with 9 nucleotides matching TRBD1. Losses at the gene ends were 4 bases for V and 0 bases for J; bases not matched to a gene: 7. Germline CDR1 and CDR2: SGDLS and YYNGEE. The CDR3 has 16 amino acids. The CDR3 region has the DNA TGTGCCAGCAGCACCGGGACAGGGCTAGCTAACTATGGCTACACCTTC. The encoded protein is CASSTGTGLANYGYTF.

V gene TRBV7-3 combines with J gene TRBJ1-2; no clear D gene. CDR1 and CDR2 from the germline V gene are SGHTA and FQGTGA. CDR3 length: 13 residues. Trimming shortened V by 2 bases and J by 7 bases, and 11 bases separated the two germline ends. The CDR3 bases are TGTGCCAGCAGCTTACTGGCAGGTTCTGGCTACACCTTC. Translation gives CASSLLAGSGYTF.

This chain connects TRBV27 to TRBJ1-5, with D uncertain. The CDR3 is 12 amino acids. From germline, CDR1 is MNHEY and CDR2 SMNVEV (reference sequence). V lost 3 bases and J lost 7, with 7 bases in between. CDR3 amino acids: CASSFLGQPQHF. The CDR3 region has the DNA TGTGCCAGCAGTTTTCTCGGGCAGCCCCAGCATTTT.

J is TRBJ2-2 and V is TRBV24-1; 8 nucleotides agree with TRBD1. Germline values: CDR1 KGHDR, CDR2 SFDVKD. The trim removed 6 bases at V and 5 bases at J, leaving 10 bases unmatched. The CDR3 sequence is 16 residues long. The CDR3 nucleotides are TGTGCCACCAGTCAGATTGGGCAGGGGGCGACCGGGGAGCTGTTTTTT. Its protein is CATSQIGQGATGELFF.

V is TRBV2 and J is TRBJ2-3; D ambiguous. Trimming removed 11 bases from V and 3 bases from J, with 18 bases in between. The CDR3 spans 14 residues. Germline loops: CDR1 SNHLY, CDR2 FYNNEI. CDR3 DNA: TGTGCCGGAGAGCCCCTCTTGGGGACAGATACGCAGTATTTT. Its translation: CAGEPLLGTDTQYF.

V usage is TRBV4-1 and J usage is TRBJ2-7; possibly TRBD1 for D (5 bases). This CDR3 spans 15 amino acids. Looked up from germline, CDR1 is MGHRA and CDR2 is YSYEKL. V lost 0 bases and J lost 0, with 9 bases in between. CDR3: CASSQDAGRSYEQYV. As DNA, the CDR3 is TGCGCCAGCAGCCAAGATGCAGGGCGCTCCTACGAGCAGTACGTC.

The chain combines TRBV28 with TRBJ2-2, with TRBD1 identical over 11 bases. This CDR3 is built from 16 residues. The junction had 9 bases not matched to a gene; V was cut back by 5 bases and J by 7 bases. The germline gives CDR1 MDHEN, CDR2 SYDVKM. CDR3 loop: CASSRGQGAKFGELFF. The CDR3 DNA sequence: TGTGCCAGCAGTCGCGGACAGGGGGCGAAATTCGGGGAGCTGTTTTTT.

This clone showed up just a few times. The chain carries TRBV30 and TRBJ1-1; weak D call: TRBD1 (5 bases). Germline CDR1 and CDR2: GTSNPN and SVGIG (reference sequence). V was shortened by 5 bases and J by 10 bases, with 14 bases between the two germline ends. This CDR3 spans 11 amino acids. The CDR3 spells CAWGTAYTAFF. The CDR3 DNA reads TGTGCCTGGGGGACGGCATATACAGCTTTCTTT.

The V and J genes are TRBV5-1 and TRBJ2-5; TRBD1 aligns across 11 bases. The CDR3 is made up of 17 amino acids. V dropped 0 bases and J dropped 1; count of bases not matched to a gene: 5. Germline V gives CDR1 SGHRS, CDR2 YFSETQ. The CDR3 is CASSLVSGQGVQETQYF. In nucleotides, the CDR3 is TGCGCCAGCAGCTTGGTATCGGGACAGGGGGTCCAAGAGACCCAGTACTTC.

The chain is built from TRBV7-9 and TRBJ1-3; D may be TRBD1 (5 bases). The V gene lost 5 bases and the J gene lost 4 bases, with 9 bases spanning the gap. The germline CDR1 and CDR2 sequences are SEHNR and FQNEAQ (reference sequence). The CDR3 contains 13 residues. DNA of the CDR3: TGTGCCAGCAGCCCCCCAGGGGGAAACACCATATATTTT. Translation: CASSPPGGNTIYF.

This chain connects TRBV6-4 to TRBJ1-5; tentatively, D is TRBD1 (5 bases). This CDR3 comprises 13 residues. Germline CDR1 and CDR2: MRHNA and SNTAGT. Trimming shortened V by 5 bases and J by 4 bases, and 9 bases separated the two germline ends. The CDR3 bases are TGTGCCAGCAGTTGGGGGGAAAATCAGCCCCAGCATTTT. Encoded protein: CASSWGENQPQHF.

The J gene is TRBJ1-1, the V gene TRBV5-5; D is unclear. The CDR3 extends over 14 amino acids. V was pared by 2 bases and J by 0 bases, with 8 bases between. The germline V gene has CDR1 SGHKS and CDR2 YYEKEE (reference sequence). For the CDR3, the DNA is TGTGCCAGCAGCTTCAGTAGCCTGAACACTGAAGCTTTCTTT. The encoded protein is CASSFSSLNTEAFF. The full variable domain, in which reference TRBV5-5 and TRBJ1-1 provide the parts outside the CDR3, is DAGVTQSPTHLIKTRGQQVTLRCSPISGHKSVSWYQQVLGQGPQFIFQYYEKEERGRGNFPDRFSARQFPNYSSELNVNALLLGDSALYLCASSFSSLNTEAFFGQGTRLTVV.

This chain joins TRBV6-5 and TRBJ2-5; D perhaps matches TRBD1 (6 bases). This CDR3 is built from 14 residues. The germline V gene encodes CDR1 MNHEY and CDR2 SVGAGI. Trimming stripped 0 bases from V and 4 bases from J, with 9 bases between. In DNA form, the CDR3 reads TGTGCCAGCAGTTACTCGAGAGGGGGAGAGACCCAGTACTTC. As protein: CASSYSRGGETQYF.

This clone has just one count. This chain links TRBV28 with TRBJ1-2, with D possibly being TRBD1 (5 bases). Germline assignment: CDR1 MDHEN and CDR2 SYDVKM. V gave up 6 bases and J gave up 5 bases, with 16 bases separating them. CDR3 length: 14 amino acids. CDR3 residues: CASRTDGGGYGYTF. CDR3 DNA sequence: TGTGCCAGCAGGACGGACGGCGGGGGGTATGGCTACACCTTC.

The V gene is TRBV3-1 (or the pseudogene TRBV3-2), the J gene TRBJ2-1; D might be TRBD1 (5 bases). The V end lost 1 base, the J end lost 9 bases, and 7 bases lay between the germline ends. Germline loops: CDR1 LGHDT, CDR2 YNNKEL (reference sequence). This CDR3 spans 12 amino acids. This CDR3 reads CASSQGGAEQFF. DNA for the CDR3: TGTGCCAGCAGCCAAGGGGGCGCTGAGCAGTTCTTC.

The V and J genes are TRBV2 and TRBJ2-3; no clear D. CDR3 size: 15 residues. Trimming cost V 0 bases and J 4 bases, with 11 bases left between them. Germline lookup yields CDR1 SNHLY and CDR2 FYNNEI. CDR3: CASSEAPRQPDTQYF. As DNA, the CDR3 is TGTGCCAGCAGTGAAGCGCCGAGGCAGCCAGATACGCAGTATTTT. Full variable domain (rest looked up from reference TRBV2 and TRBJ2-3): EPEVTQTPSHQVTQMGQEVILRCVPISNHLYFYWYRQILGQKVEFLVSFYNNEISEKSEIFDDQFSVERPDGSNFTLKIRSTKLEDSAMYFCASSEAPRQPDTQYFGPGTRLTVL.

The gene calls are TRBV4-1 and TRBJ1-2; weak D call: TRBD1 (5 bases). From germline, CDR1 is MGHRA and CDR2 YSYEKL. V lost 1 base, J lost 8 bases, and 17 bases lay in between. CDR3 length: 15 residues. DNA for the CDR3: TGCGCCAGCAGCCAAGGGGGGGGAGACCCTAGGGGCTACACCTTC. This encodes CASSQGGGDPRGYTF.

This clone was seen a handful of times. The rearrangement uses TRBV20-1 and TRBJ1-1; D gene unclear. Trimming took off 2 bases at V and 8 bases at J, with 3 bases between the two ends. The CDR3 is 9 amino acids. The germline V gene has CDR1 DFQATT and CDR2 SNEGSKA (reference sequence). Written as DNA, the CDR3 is TGCAGTGCTAGAAGGGAAGCTTTCTTT. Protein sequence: CSARREAFF.

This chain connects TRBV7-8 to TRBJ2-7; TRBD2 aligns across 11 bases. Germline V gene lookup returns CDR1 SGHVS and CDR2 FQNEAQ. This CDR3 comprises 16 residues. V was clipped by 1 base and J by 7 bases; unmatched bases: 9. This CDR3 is CASSLEASGGPGEQYV. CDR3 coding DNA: TGTGCCAGCAGCTTAGAGGCTAGCGGGGGGCCTGGGGAGCAGTACGTC.

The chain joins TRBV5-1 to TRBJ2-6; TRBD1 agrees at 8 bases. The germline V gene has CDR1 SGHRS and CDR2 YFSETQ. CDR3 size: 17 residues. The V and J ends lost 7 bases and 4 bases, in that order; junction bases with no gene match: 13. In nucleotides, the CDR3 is TGCGCCAGCGGAACGCAGGGGGCGCTCTCCGGGGCCAACGTCCTGACTTTC. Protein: CASGTQGALSGANVLTF. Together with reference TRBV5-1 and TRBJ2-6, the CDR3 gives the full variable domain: KAGVTQTPRYLIKTRGQQVTLSCSPISGHRSVSWYQQTPGQGLQFLFEYFSETQRNKGNFPGRFSGRQFSNSRSEMNVSTLELGDSALYLCASGTQGALSGANVLTFGAGSRLTVL.

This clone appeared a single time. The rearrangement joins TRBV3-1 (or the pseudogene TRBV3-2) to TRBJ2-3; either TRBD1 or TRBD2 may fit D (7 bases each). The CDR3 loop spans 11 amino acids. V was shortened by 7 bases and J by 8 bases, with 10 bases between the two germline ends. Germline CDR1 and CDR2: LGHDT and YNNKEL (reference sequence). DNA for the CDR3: TGTGCCAGCACAGGGGGGGCTACGCAGTATTTT. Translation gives CASTGGATQYF.

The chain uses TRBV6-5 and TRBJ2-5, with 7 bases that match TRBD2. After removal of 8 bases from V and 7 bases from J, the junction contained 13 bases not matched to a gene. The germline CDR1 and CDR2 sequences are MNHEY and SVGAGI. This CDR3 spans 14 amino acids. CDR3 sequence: CASARDPTGGTQYF. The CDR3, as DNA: TGTGCCAGCGCCCGGGACCCCACGGGAGGGACCCAGTACTTC.

This CDR3 is CASYHPGQGRYGYTF. The CDR3 DNA follows: TGTGCCAGTTATCACCCGGGACAGGGGCGCTATGGCTACACCTTC. V usage is TRBV19 and J usage is TRBJ1-2, with 10 bases aligning to TRBD1. Looked up from germline, CDR1 is LNHDA and CDR2 is SQIVND (reference sequence). This CDR3 comprises 15 residues. V lost 8 bases to trimming and J lost 4 bases; unmatched junction nucleotides: 10. Variable domain in full (rest from reference TRBV19 and TRBJ1-2): DGGITQSPKYLFRKEGQNVTLSCEQNLNHDAMYWYRQDPGQGLRLIYYSQIVNDFQKGDIAEGYSVSREKKESFPLTVTSAQKNPTAFYLCASYHPGQGRYGYTFGSGTRLTVV.

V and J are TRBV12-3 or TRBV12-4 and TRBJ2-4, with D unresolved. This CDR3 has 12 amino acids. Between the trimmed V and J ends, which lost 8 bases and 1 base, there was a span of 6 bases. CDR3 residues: CASGVAKNIQYF. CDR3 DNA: TGTGCCAGCGGGGTGGCCAAAAACATTCAGTACTTC.

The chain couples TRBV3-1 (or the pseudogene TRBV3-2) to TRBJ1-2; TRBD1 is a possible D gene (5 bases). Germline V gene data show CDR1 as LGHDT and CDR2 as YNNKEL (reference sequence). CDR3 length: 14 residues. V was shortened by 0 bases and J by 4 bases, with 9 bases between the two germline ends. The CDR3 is CASSQDTGSYGYTF. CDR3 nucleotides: TGTGCCAGCAGCCAAGACACAGGTAGCTATGGCTACACCTTC.

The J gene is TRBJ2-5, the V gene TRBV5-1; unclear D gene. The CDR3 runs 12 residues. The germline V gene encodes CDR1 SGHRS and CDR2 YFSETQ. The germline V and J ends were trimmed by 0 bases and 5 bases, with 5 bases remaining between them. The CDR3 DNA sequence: TGCGCCAGCAGCTTGGTGCGGGAGACCCAGTACTTC. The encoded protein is CASSLVRETQYF.

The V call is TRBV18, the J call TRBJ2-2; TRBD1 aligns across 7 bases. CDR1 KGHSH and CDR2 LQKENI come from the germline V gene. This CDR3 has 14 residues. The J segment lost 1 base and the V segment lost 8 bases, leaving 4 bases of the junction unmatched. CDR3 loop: CASAGTVNTGELFF. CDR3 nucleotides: TGTGCCAGCGCCGGGACAGTGAACACCGGGGAGCTGTTTTTT.

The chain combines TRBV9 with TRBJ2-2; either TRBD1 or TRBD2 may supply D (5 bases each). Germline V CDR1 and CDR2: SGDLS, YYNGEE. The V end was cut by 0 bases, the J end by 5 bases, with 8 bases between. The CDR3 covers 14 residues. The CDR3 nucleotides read TGTGCCAGCAGCGTAGATTGGGGGACCGGGGAGCTGTTTTTT. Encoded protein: CASSVDWGTGELFF. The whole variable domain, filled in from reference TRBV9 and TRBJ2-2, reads DSGVTQTPKHLITATGQRVTLRCSPRSGDLSVYWYQQSLDQGLQFLIQYYNGEERAKGNILERFSAQQFPDLHSELNLSSLELGDSALYFCASSVDWGTGELFFGEGSRLTVL.

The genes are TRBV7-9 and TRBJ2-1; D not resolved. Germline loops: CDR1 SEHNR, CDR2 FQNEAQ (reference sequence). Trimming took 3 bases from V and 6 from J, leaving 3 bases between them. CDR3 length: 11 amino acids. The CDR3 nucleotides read TGTGCCAGCAGCTTGGGCAATGAGCAGTTCTTC. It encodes CASSLGNEQFF.

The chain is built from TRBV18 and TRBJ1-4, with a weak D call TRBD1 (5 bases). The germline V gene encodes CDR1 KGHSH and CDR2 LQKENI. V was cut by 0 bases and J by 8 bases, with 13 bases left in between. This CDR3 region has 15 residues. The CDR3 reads CASSPPGQGREKLFF. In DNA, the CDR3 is TGTGCCAGCTCACCACCGGGGCAAGGGAGGGAAAAACTGTTTTTT.

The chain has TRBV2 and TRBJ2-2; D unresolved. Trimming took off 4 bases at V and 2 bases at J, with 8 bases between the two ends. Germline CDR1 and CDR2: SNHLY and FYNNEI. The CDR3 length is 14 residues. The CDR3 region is CASSVFYNTGELFF. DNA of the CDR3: TGTGCCAGCAGTGTTTTCTATAACACCGGGGAGCTGTTTTTT.

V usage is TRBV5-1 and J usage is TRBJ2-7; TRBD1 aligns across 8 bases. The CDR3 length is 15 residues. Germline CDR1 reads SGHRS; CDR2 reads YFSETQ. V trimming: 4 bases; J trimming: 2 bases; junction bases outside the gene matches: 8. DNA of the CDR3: TGCGCCAGCAGCCCGACAGGGGTAGAGCCCTACGAGCAGTACTTC. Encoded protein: CASSPTGVEPYEQYF.